Each of the 10 T cell receptor beta chains below was sequenced from the same sample in a study of T cell repertoires in cytomegalovirus infection. These receptors' targets are unknown. One entry per CDR3 protein results from TCRdb running MiXCR on the reads. The sample has 900,000 to 950,000 distinct CDR3 sequences, more than 25% seen once; the top ten hold roughly an eighth. Sequencing used cultured CD8+ T cells from PBMCs, obtained from culture after CMV antigen stimulation. These receptor sequences come from a human donor in good health (CMV status not recorded). Some clones in this sample may be carry-over from other donors' samples.

V and J are TRBV6-1 and TRBJ1-2; 11 bases are shared with TRBD1. J gave up 6 bases and V 4 bases, and 7 bases lay outside the gene matches. Per germline, CDR1 MNHNS and CDR2 SASEGT. This CDR3 is built from 15 residues. The CDR3 is CASSATRDRGDGYTF. The CDR3 DNA reads TGTGCCAGCAGTGCAACCCGGGACAGGGGGGATGGCTACACCTTC.

This clonotype came up a few times. CDR3 loop: CASSLDSGTGNEQYF. The CDR3 coding sequence is TGTGCCAGCAGCTTAGACTCCGGGACAGGAAACGAGCAGTACTTC. The J gene is TRBJ2-7, the V gene TRBV7-6; 8 bases agree with TRBD1. Germline-derived CDR1 and CDR2 are SGHVS and FNYEAQ. The ends lost 1 base at V and 5 bases at J; junction bases unmatched: 7. The CDR3 consists of 15 residues.

The chain recombines TRBV14 with TRBJ2-3, with 8 positions matching TRBD2. The V segment lost 0 bases and the J segment 4 bases; nucleotides outside the gene matches: 12. Per the germline V gene, CDR1 is SGHDN and CDR2 is FVKESK. The CDR3 totals 18 residues. The CDR3 loop reads CASSQDLAGRWSADTQYF. The DNA of the CDR3 is TGTGCCAGCAGCCAAGATCTAGCGGGCCGGTGGAGCGCAGATACGCAGTATTTT.

V and J are TRBV2 and TRBJ2-1, with D unresolved. The V gene lost 2 bases and the J gene lost 2 bases, with 4 bases spanning the gap. This CDR3 has 13 amino acids. CDR1 is SNHLY, CDR2 FYNNEI, per germline. This CDR3 reads CASSEWAYNEQFF. As DNA, the CDR3 is TGTGCCAGCAGTGAATGGGCCTACAATGAGCAGTTCTTC.

V gene TRBV12-3 or TRBV12-4 combines with J gene TRBJ1-4; tentatively, D is TRBD1 (5 bases). V dropped 1 base and J dropped 4 bases, with 10 bases sitting between them. The length of the CDR3 is 15 residues. The CDR3 loop reads CASSLGTRNNEKLFF. CDR3 nucleotides: TGTGCCAGCAGTTTAGGGACAAGAAATAATGAAAAACTGTTTTTT.

Worth noting for this clonotype: Germline is not matched at one junction end, which may reflect a read error. V and J are TRBV7-2 and TRBJ2-3; D not resolved. Germline CDR1 SGHTA, CDR2 FQGNSA. This CDR3 is built from 15 residues. The CDR3 sequence: CASSPRILGTDTQYF. For the CDR3, the DNA is TGTGCCAGCAGCCCCCGGATATTAGGCACAGATACGCAATATTTT.

The chain joins TRBV7-8 to TRBJ1-1; tentatively, D is TRBD1 (5 bases). Trimming removed 5 bases from V and 1 base from J, with 14 bases in between. CDR1 and CDR2 from the germline V gene are SGHVS and FQNEAQ. CDR3 length: 15 amino acids. Here the CDR3 reads CASSPGPRGNTEAFF. The DNA for the CDR3 is TGTGCCAGCAGCCCGGGACCTCGGGGGAACACTGAAGCTTTCTTT.

The gene calls are TRBV6-2 or TRBV6-3 and TRBJ2-3; the match to TRBD2 covers 8 bases. The V segment lost 4 bases and the J segment 6 bases; nucleotides outside the gene matches: 15. CDR1 MNHEY and CDR2 SVGEGT come from the germline V gene. This CDR3 has 17 amino acids. The CDR3 DNA reads TGTGCCAGCAGTTTGGTAAGGGCGGGGGGCCTCCTGGATACGCAGTATTTT. Encoded protein: CASSLVRAGGLLDTQYF.

The chain employs TRBV7-2 and TRBJ1-2; D not resolved. This CDR3 spans 14 amino acids. Trimming cost V 6 bases and J 9 bases, with 20 bases left between them. Germline V gives CDR1 SGHTA, CDR2 FQGNSA. CDR3: CASRIPRLNLSYTF. In nucleotides, the CDR3 is TGTGCCAGCAGAATCCCCAGGCTCAATCTTAGCTACACCTTC.

The genes are TRBV6-2 or TRBV6-3 and TRBJ1-2; the D is unclear. The CDR3 loop spans 15 amino acids. V was cut by 7 bases and J by 5 bases, with 20 bases left in between. Germline V CDR1 and CDR2: MNHEY, SVGEGT. CDR3 coding DNA: TGTGCCAGCATCCCGCGCTCCGCCGGAGGGTATGGCTACACCTTC. Translated, it gives CASIPRSAGGYGYTF.